This entry lists 5 T cell receptor beta chains sequenced from one sample in a study of cytomegalovirus exposure and HLA in healthy donors. Use of 60 Vbeta and 13 Jbeta primers characterized the PCR. Libraries were prepared by immunoSEQ multiplex PCR; TCRdb keeps only in-frame clonotypes and omits some of them. This table has approximately 180,000 clones, about 88% appearing once. Specimen: PBMCs. The source of these receptors is a young woman in good health and CMV-seronegative.

The V and J genes are TRBV6-5 and TRBJ1-2; D not resolved. The germline V gene encodes CDR1 MNHEY and CDR2 SVGAGI. Trimming removed 4 bases at V and 7 bases at J, with 13 bases between. The length of the CDR3 is 13 residues. The CDR3 DNA follows: TGTGCCAGCAGTTTAAATTCAGAGGGTGGCTACACCTTC. It is translated as CASSLNSEGGYTF.

This clone was seen only once. The chain carries TRBV4-1 and TRBJ2-3, with 8 nucleotides matching TRBD2. The germline V gene encodes CDR1 MGHRA and CDR2 YSYEKL. The CDR3 length is 17 residues. V lost 3 bases to trimming and J lost 5 bases; unmatched junction nucleotides: 13. The CDR3 loop is CASSQGPSGSGRDTQYF. The CDR3 DNA reads as TGCGCCAGCAGCCAGGGCCCGAGCGGGAGTGGTCGAGATACGCAGTATTTT.

V usage is TRBV6-4 and J usage is TRBJ2-5, with 10 bases identical to TRBD1. The J call may be wrong; the DNA end is better matched by TRBJ2-7. Germline lookup yields CDR1 MRHNA and CDR2 SNTAGT. This CDR3 contains 15 residues. CDR3 sequence: CASSGGDRGRSEQYF. CDR3 coding DNA: TGTGCCAGCAGTGGGGGGGACAGGGGAAGGTCCGAGCAGTACTTC.

The chain combines TRBV6-6 with TRBJ2-5; D is unresolved. The J call is doubtful: the DNA matches TRBJ2-7 better. CDR3 length equals 16 residues. CDR1 is MNHNY, CDR2 SVGAGI, per germline (reference sequence). CDR3 nucleotides: TGTGCCAGCAGTTACCTCCCCTCGTCATGGAACTACGAGCAGTACTTC. Protein product: CASSYLPSSWNYEQYF.

A note on this clone: A read error may produce the germline difference seen at one junction end. The V gene is TRBV7-9, the J gene TRBJ1-2, with a weak D call TRBD1 (5 bases). Germline lookup yields CDR1 SEHNR and CDR2 FQNEAQ (reference sequence). The CDR3 sequence is 14 residues long. CDR3 loop: CSSSPTGPLYGYTF. The CDR3 nucleotides read TGTTCCAGCAGCCCCACAGGACCTCTCTATGGCTACACCTTC.